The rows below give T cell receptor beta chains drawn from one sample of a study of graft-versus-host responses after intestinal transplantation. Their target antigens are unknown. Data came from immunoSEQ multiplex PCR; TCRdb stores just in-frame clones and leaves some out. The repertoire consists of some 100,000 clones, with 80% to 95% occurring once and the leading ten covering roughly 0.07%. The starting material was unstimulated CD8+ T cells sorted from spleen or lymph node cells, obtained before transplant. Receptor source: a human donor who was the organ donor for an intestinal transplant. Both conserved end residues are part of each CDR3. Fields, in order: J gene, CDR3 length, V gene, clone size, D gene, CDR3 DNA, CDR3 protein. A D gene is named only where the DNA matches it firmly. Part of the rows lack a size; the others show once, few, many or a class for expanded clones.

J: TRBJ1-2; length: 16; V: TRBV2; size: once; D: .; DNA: TGTGCCAGCAGTGATTATCTCGTCCAAGGGGTCGATGGCTACACCTTC; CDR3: CASSDYLVQGVDGYTF
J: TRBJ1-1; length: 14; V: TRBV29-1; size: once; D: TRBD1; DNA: TGCAGCGTTCGGTCGACAGGGCATGCCTCCTCCCCTTTCTTT; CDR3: CSVRSTGHASSPFF
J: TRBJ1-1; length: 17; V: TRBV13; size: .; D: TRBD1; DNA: TGTGCCAGCAGCCTGACAGGGGGGGCAGCTATGAACACTGAAGCTTTCTTT; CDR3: CASSLTGGAAMNTEAFF
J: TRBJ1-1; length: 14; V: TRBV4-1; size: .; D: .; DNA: TGCGCCAGCAGCCAAGAAACAGGGCGCACTGAAGCTTTCTTT; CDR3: CASSQETGRTEAFF
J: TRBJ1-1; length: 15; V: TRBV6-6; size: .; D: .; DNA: TGTGCCAGCAGTGGACACAGGGAAGGAGTCACTGAAGCTTTCTTT; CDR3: CASSGHREGVTEAFF
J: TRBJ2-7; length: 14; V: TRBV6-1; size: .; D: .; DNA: TGTGCCAGCACCTCTTTGGCAGGGCCGGACGAGCAGTACTTC; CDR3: CASTSLAGPDEQYF
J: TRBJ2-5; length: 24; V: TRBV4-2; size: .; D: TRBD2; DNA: TGTGCCAGCAGCCAAGACCAACCTGAAGGGCGGACCGGGACTAGCGGGAGAACCCAAGAGACCCAGTACTTC; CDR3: CASSQDQPEGRTGTSGRTQETQYF
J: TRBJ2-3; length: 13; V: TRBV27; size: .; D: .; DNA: TGTGCCAGCAGTTTGGGCAACACAGATACGCAGTATTTT; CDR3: CASSLGNTDTQYF
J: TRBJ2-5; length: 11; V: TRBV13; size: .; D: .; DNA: TGTGCCAGCAGACTTCAAGAGACCCAGTACTTC; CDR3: CASRLQETQYF
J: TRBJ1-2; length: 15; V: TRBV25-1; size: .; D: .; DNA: TGTGCCAGCAGTGAATGGGATCGCGGGGAGGAGGGCTACACCTTC; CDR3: CASSEWDRGEEGYTF
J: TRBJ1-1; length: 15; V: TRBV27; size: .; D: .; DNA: TGTGCCAGCAGTGCGAGGGTCAGCTGGAACACTGAAGCTTTCTTT; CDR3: CASSARVSWNTEAFF
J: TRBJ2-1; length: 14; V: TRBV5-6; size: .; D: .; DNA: TGTGCCAGCAGCTTGTTCCCAGGGCTGGGTGAGCAGTTCTTC; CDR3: CASSLFPGLGEQFF
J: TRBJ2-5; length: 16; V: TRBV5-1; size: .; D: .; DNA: TGCGCCAGCAGCTTAGACTATGGCCTATTCGGGGAGACCCAGTACTTC; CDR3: CASSLDYGLFGETQYF
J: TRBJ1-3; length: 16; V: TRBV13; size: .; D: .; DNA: TGTGCCAGCAGCTTAACCCGGGTAAGCTCTGGAAACACCATATATTTT; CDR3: CASSLTRVSSGNTIYF
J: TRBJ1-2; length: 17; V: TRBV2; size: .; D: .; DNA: TGTGCCAGCAGTGACGACAACCGGGATTACGTGTACCATGGCTACACCTTC; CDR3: CASSDDNRDYVYHGYTF
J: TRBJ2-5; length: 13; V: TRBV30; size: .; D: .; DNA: TGTGCCTGGAGACCGGAGAACCAAGAGACCCAGTACTTC; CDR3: CAWRPENQETQYF
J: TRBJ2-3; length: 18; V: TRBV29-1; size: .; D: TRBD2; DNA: TGCAGCGTTTGTGAGCATCCCGCACTAGCGGGCCGCACAGATACGCAGTATTTT; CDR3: CSVCEHPALAGRTDTQYF
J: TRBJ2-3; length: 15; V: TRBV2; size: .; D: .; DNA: TGTGCCAGCAGTGACGAGTTCTTCGGCACAGATACGCAGTATTTT; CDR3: CASSDEFFGTDTQYF
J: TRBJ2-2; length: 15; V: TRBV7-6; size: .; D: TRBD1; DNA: TGTGCCAGCAGCTTTGGGACAGGGTTCACCGGGGAGCTGTTTTTT; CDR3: CASSFGTGFTGELFF
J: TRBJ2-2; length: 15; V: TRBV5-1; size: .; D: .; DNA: TGCGCCAGCAGCTTGGGTCGGGGTGGCACCGGGGAGCTGTTTTTT; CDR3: CASSLGRGGTGELFF
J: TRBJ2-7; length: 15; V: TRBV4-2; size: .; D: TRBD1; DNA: TGTGCCAGCAGCCAAGCCGGGACAGGCAGCTACGAGCAGTACTTC; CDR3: CASSQAGTGSYEQYF
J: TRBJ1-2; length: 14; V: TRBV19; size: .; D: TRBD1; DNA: TGTGCCAGTACGACCGGGACAGCTAACTATGGCTACACCTTC; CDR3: CASTTGTANYGYTF
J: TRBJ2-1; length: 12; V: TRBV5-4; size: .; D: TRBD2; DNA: TGTGCCAGCAGCTGGACTAGCGATGAGCAGTTCTTC; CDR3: CASSWTSDEQFF
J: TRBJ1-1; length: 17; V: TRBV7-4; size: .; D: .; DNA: TGTGCCAGCATCCCACAGGGTTTCTCTTTGTCGGACACTGAAGCTTTCTTT; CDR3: CASIPQGFSLSDTEAFF
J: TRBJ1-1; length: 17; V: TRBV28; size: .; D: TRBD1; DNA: TGTGCCAGCAGTTTAGGGGACAGGGGACTTTTGGACACTGAAGCTTTCTTT; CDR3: CASSLGDRGLLDTEAFF
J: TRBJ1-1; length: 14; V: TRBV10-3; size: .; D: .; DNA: TGTGCCATCAGTGTTCAGGGAGGTTGGACTGAAGCTTTCTTT; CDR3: CAISVQGGWTEAFF
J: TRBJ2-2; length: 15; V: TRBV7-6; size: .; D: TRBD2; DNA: TGTGCCAGCAGCTTGGGGGGACTAGGCACCGGGGAGCTGTTTTTT; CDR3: CASSLGGLGTGELFF
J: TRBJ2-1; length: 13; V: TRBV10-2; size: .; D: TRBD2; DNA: TGCGCCAGCCAGCGGGGGGGCTACAATGAGCAGTTCTTC; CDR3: CASQRGGYNEQFF
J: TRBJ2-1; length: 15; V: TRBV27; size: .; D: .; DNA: TGTGCCAGCAGTCGCCACCGGGACACTTACAATGAGCAGTTCTTC; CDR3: CASSRHRDTYNEQFF
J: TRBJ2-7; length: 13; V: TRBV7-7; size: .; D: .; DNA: TGTGCTAGCAGCCCGCGCGGGTCCTACGAGCAGTACTTC; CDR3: CASSPRGSYEQYF
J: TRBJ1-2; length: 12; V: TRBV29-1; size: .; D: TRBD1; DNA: TGCAGCGTTAACAGGGGTGACTATGGCTACACCTTC; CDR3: CSVNRGDYGYTF
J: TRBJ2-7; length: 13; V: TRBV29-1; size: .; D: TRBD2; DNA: TGCAGCGTAGTAGCGGGACTCTCCTACGAGCAGTACTTC; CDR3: CSVVAGLSYEQYF
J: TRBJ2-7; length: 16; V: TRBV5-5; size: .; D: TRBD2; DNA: TGTGCCAGCAGCTTTTTTCGACTAGCGGGAGATGGCGAGCAGTACTTC; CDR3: CASSFFRLAGDGEQYF
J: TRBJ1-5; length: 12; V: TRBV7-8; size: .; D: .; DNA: TGTGCCAGCAGCACAGGGACCCAGCCCCAGCATTTT; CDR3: CASSTGTQPQHF
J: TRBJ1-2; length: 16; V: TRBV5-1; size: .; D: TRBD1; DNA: TGCGCCAGCAGCTTGGCACCGGGACAGGTTAACTATGGCTACACCTTC; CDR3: CASSLAPGQVNYGYTF
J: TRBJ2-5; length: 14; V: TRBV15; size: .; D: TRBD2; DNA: TGTGCCACCAGCGTCAAGCGGGGGCAAGAGACCCAGTACTTC; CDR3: CATSVKRGQETQYF
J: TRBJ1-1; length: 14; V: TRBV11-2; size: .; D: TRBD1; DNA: TGTGCCAGCAGCGCATGGGACAGTAACACTGAAGCTTTCTTT; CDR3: CASSAWDSNTEAFF
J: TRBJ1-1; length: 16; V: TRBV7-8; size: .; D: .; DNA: TGTGCCAGCACCCGCACTCCGGCGGGTCGGGGGACTGAAGCTTTCTTT; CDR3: CASTRTPAGRGTEAFF
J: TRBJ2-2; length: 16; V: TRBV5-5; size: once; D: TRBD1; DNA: TGTGCCAGCAGCAACCGGGACAGGGGGTTTGCCGGGGAGCTGTTTTTT; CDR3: CASSNRDRGFAGELFF
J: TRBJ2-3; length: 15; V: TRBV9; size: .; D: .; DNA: TGTGCCAGCAGCGTCTCTAGGATCGGCACAGATACGCAGTATTTT; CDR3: CASSVSRIGTDTQYF
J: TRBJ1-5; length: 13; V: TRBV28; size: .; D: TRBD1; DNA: TGTGCCAGCAGTCGGACAGGGGGCCAGCCCCAGCATTTT; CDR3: CASSRTGGQPQHF